The T cell receptor beta chain under discussion was sequenced for a study of lymphopenia after photon versus proton radiotherapy. Produced via immunoSEQ multiplex PCR; TCRdb's table is partial and in-frame only. The data contain some 170,000 clones, about 88% of them singletons. V lost 1 base, J lost 1 base, and 4 bases stayed unmatched. CDR1 LGHNA and CDR2 YNFKEQ come from the germline V gene. The CDR3 covers 16 residues. The sample was peripheral blood, taken from a patient treated with photon-based radiotherapy. This chain connects TRBV4-2 to TRBJ2-7, with 10 bases that match TRBD2. This clonotype was obtained from a man aged 50-59 years with gastric cancer. In nucleotides, the CDR3 is TGTGCCAGCAGCCAAGGGCTAGCGGGAGCTTCCTACGAGCAGTACTTC. This gives the protein CASSQGLAGASYEQYF.